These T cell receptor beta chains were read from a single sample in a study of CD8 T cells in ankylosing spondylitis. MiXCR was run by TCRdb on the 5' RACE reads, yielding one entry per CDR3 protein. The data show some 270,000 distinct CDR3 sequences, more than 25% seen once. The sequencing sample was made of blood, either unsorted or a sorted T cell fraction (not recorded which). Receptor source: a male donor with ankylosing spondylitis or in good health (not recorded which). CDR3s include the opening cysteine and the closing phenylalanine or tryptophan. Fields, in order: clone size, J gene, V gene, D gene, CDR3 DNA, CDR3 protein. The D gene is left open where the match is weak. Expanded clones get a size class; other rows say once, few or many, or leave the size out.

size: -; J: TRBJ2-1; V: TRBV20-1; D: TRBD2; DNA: TGCAGTGCTTGGCGGGGGGCCGCCTACAATGAGCAGTTCTTC; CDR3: CSAWRGAAYNEQFF
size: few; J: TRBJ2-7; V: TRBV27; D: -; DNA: TGTGCCAGCAGTTTACCCTCCTACGAGCAGTACTTC; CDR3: CASSLPSYEQYF
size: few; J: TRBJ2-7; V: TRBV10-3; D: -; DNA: TGTGCCATCAGTGAGTCTTTAGTAGGGCAGAGCTCCTACGAGCAGTACTTC; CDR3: CAISESLVGQSSYEQYF
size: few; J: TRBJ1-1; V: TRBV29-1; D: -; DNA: TGCAGCGTGGTTACGGGCACTGAAGCTTTCTTT; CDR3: CSVVTGTEAFF
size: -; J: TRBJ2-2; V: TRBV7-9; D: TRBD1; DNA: TGTGCCAGCAGCCCGACAGGGGCCCTGGACACCGGGGAGCTGTTTTTT; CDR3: CASSPTGALDTGELFF
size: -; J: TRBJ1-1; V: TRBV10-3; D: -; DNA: TGTGCCATCAGTGTAGGGACTGTTAACACTGAAGCTTTCTTT; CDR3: CAISVGTVNTEAFF
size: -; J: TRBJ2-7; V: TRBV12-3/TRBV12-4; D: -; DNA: TGTGCCAGCAGTTTAGCTGGGCCCGAGCAGTACTTC; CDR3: CASSLAGPEQYF
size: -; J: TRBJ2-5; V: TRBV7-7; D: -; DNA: TGTGCTAGCAGCCTCATCGTAGGGGAGACCCAGTACTTC; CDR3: CASSLIVGETQYF
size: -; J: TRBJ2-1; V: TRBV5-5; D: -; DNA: TGTGCCAGCAGCTCTTCGGTCGCCTCCCCGGGCCATGAGCAGTTCTTC; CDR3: CASSSSVASPGHEQFF
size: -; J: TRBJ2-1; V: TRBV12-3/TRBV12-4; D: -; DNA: TGTGCCAGCAGTTTAAGTCAGTTTGACAATGAGCAGTTCTTC; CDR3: CASSLSQFDNEQFF
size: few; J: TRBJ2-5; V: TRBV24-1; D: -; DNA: TGTGCCACCAGTGATGCATCGGACAGAGGGAAAGAGACCCAGTACTTC; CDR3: CATSDASDRGKETQYF
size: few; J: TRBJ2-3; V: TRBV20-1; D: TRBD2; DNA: TGCAGTGCTAGGGGCACGGGACTAGCGCCGCAGTATTTT; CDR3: CSARGTGLAPQYF
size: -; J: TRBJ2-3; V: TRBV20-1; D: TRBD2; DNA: TGCAGTGCTTCCGCTGGGGCTAGCGGGGGGACAGATACGCAGTATTTT; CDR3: CSASAGASGGTDTQYF
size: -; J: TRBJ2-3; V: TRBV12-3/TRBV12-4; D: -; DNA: TGTGCCAGCAGTTTGAGGGCACGCAGAGATACGCAGTATTTT; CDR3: CASSLRARRDTQYF
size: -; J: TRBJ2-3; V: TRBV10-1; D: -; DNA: TGCGCCAGCAGTGAGAGGGAAGATACGCAGTATTTT; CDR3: CASSEREDTQYF
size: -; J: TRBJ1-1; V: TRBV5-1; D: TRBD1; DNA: TGCGCCAGCAGCCAAGGGACAGGGGGCATGGAAGCTTTCTTT; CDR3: CASSQGTGGMEAFF
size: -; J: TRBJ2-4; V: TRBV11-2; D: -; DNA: TGTGCCAGCAGCTTAGGGAGACGTACAGGGACGGCGGCCAAAAACATTCAGTACTTC; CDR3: CASSLGRRTGTAAKNIQYF
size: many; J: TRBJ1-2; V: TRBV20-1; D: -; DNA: TGCAGTGCTAGGTCGACCCCGCGGCTCTATGGCTACACCTTC; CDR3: CSARSTPRLYGYTF
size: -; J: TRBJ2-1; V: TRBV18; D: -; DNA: TGTGCCAGCTCACCAGGTCGAGCAGGTCACAATGAGCAGTTCTTC; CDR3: CASSPGRAGHNEQFF
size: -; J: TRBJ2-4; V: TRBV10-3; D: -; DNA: TGTGCCATCCGGGACCTAGCCAAAAACATTCAGTACTTC; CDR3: CAIRDLAKNIQYF
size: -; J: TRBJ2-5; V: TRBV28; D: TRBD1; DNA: TGTGCCAGCAGTTTATCGGGACAGGGCCTGATGACCCAGTACTTC; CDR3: CASSLSGQGLMTQYF
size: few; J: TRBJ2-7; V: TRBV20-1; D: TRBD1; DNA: TGCAGTGCTAGAGGGGGGACAGCCTCGCTCTACGAGCAGTACTTC; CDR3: CSARGGTASLYEQYF
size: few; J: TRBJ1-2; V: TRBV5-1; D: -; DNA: TGCGCCAGCAGCTGGACAGATAACTATGGCTACACCTTC; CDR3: CASSWTDNYGYTF
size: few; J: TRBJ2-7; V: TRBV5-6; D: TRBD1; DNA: TGTGCCAGCAGCTTTCGGGACAGCTACGAGCAGTACTTC; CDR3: CASSFRDSYEQYF
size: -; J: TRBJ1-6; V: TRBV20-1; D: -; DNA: TGCAGTGGTACAGGTTATAATTCACCCCTCCACTTT; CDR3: CSGTGYNSPLHF
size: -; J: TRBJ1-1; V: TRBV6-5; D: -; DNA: TGTGCCAGCAGTTACTCACTCCCCCCTACTGAAGCTTTCTTT; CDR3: CASSYSLPPTEAFF
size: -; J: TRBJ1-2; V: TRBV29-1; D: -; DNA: TGCAGCGTTGACGTGGGCAGCACCTATGGCTACACCTTC; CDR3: CSVDVGSTYGYTF
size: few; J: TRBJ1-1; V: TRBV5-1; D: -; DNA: TGCGCCAGCAGCTCTCCGGCAGGGACTGAAGCTTTCTTT; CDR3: CASSSPAGTEAFF
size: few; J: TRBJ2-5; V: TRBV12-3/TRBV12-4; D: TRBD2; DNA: TGTGCCAGCAACCACGGGGGGGAAAGCCAAGAGACCCAGTACTTC; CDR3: CASNHGGESQETQYF
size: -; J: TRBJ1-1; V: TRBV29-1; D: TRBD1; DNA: TGCAGCGTCGTCCACAGGGGAGGCACTGAAGCTTTCTTT; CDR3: CSVVHRGGTEAFF
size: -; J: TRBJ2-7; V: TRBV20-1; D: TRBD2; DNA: TGCAGTGCTAGAGATGGGAGACTAGCCGTCATCTCCTACGAGCAGTACTTC; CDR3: CSARDGRLAVISYEQYF
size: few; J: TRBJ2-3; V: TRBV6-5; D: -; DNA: TGTGCCAGCAGTTACTCGGGGGGGCTAGTAAGAGATACGCAGTATTTT; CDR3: CASSYSGGLVRDTQYF
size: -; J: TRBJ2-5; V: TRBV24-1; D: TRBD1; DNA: TGTGCCACCAGTGATTTTGACAGGGCCAACCCCTATCGAGAGACCCAGTACTTC; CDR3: CATSDFDRANPYRETQYF
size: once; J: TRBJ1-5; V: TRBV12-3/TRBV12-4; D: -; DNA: TGTGCCAGCAGGGGCAGCTCCTATCAGCCCCAGCATTTT; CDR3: CASRGSSYQPQHF
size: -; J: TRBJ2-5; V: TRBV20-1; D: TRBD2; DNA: TGCAGTGCTAGCGGGACTAGCGGGGAGATCCAAGAGACCCAGTACTTC; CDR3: CSASGTSGEIQETQYF
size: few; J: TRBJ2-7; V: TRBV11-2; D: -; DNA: TGTGCCAGCAGCATAAGTAGCTTTATATCCTACGAGCAGTACTTC; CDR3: CASSISSFISYEQYF
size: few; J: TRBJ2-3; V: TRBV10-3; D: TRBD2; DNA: TGTGCCATCGGACTAGCGGGGGCAATAGATACGCAGTATTTT; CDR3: CAIGLAGAIDTQYF
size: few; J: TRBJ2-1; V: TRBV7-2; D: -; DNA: TGTGCCAGCAGCTTAAATCCAGGGAACTACAATGAGCAGTTCTTC; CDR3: CASSLNPGNYNEQFF
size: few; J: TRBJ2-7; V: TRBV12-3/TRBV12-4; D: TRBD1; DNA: TGTGCCAGCAGTACAAGACAGGGGTTCGGCGAGCAGTACTTC; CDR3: CASSTRQGFGEQYF
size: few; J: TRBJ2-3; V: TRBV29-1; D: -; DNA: TGCAGCTCAACAGACACAGATACGCAGTATTTT; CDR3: CSSTDTDTQYF
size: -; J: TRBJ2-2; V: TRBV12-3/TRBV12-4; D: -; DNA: TGTGCCACCAGTAACGGGCTGAACACCGGGGAGCTGTTTTTT; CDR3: CATSNGLNTGELFF
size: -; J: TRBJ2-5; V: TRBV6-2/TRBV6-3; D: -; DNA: TGTGCCAGCAGTTACTCGTATTCGCACTTCCGGGGGAGCCAAGAGACCCAGTACTTC; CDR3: CASSYSYSHFRGSQETQYF
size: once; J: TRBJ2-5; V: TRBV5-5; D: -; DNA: TGTGCCAGCAGCCCTGCATTATCGGGGGTACAAGAGACCCAGTACTTC; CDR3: CASSPALSGVQETQYF
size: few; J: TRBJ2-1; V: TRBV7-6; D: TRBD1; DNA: TGTGCCAGCAGCTCCGGGGGGACAGGGGGCTACAATGAGCAGTTCTTC; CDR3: CASSSGGTGGYNEQFF
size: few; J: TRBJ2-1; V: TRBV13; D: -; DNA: TGTGCCAGCAGCTTAGCGGGGGCCGTCTACAATGAGCAGTTCTTC; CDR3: CASSLAGAVYNEQFF
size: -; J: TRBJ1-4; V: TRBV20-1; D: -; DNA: TGCAGTGCTAACGACCCCAGGAACGAAAAACTGTTTTTT; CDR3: CSANDPRNEKLFF